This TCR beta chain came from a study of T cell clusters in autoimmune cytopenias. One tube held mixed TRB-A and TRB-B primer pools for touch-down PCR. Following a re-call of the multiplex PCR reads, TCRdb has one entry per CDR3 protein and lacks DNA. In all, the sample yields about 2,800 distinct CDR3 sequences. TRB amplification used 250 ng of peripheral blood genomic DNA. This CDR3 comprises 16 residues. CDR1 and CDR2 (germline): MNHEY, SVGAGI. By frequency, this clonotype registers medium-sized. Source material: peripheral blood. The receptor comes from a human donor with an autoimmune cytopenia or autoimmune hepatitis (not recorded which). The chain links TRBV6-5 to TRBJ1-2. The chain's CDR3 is CASSYYGRDGNYGYTF.